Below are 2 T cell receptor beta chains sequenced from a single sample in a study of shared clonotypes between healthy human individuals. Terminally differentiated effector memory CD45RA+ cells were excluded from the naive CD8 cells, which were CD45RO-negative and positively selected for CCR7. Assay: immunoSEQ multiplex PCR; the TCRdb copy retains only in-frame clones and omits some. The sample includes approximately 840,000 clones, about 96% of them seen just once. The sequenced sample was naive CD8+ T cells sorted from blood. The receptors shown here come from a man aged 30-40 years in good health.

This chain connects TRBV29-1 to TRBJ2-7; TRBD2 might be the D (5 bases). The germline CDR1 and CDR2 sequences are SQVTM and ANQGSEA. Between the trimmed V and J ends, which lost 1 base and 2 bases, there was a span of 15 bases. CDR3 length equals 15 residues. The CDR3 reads CSVEVGREGTYEQYF. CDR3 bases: TGCAGCGTTGAAGTCGGACGGGAAGGAACCTACGAGCAGTACTTC.

CDR3 nucleotide sequence: TGTGCCAGCAGCCAAGATACTACTAGCGGGTTCCCTGAGCAGTTCTTC. The encoded protein is CASSQDTTSGFPEQFF. V gene TRBV14 combines with J gene TRBJ2-1; TRBD2 aligns across 9 bases. The trim removed 0 bases at V and 9 bases at J, leaving 9 bases unmatched. The CDR3 spans 16 residues. CDR1 and CDR2 (germline): SGHDN, FVKESK.